Listed below are T cell receptor beta chains from one sample, sequenced in a study of shared clonotypes between healthy human individuals. Here immunoSEQ multiplex PCR was the method, and the copy in TCRdb shows in-frame clones only, minus some. The sample has approximately 2.1 million clones, 85% to 95% seen once; the top ten hold under 0.45%. Material: naive CD4+ T cells from PBMCs. The receptor set was obtained from a man aged 18 to 30 in good health. Some clones in this sample may be carry-over from other donors' samples. Each CDR3 is given with its conserved first and last residue. A D gene is named only where the DNA matches it firmly. Expanded clones get a size class; other rows say once, few or many, or leave the size out.

clone_size j_call v_call cdr3_length d_call cdr3_nt cdr3_aa
. TRBJ1-2 TRBV6-5 15 TRBD1 TGTGCCAGCAGCGGCTTTGGACAGGCACTTCATGGCTACACCTTC CASSGFGQALHGYTF
. TRBJ2-7 TRBV18 14 . TGTGCCAGCTCACCTCAGGGGCTCACCTACGAGCAGTACTTC CASSPQGLTYEQYF
. TRBJ2-7 TRBV9 14 . TGTGCCAGCAGCGTGGGACTGGGATACTACGAGCAGTACTTC CASSVGLGYYEQYF
once TRBJ1-2 TRBV19 15 . TGTGCCAGTAGTATGGACAGCCGAGACATCTATGGCTACACCTTC CASSMDSRDIYGYTF
. TRBJ1-1 TRBV19 15 . TGTGCCAGTACGGGCAGGGGACATATGGACACTGAAGCTTTCTTT CASTGRGHMDTEAFF
. TRBJ2-5 TRBV7-9 15 . TGTGCCAGCAGCCTCCAGGGCCAGATCCAAGAGACCCAGTACTTC CASSLQGQIQETQYF
. TRBJ2-3 TRBV28 15 . TGTGCCAGTTCTTCTCTGGCTAGCGGCACAGATACGCAGTATTTT CASSSLASGTDTQYF
. TRBJ1-6 TRBV30 14 . TGTGCCTGGAGGGTGGGGACGGGGAATTCACCCCTCCACTTT CAWRVGTGNSPLHF
. TRBJ2-3 TRBV7-3 15 . TGTGCCAGCAGCTTAGAGTCCGGGACCCCCGATACGCAGTATTTT CASSLESGTPDTQYF
. TRBJ2-7 TRBV23-1 12 . TGCGCCAGCAGACCCTCAGGGACCGAGCAGTACTTC CASRPSGTEQYF